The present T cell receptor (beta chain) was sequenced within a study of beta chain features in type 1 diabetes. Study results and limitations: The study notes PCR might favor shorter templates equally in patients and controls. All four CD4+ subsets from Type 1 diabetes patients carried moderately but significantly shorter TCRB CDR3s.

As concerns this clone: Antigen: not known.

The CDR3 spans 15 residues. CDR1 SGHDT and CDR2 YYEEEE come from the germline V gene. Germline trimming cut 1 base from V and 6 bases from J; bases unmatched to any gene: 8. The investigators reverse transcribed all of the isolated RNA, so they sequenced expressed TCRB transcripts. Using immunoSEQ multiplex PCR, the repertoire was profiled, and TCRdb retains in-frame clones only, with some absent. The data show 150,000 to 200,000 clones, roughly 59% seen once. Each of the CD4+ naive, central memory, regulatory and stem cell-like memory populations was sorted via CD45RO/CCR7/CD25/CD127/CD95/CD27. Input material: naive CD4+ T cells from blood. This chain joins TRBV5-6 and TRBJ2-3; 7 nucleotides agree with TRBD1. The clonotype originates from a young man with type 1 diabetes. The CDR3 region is CASSLPSGRGDTQYF. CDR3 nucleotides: TGTGCCAGCAGCTTGCCCTCTGGCAGGGGGGATACGCAGTATTTT.